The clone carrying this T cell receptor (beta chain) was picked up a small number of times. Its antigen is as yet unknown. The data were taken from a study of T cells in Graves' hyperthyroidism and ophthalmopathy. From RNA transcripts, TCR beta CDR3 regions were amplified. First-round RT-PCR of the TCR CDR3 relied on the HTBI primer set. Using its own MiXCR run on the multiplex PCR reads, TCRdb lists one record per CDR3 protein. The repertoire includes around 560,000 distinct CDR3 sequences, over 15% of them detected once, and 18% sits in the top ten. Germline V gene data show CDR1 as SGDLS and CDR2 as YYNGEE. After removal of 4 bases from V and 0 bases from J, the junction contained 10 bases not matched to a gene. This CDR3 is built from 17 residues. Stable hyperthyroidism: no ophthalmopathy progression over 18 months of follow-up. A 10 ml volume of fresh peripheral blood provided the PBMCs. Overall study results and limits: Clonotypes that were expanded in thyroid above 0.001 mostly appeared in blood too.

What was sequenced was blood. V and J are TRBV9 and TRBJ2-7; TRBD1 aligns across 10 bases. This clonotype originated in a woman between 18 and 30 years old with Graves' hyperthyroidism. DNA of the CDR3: TGTGCCAGCAGCCCAAGTATCAGGACAGGGGGCTCCTACGAGCAGTACTTC. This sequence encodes CASSPSIRTGGSYEQYF.